Listed below are T cell receptor beta chains from one sample, sequenced in a study of blood T cell repertoires in COVID-19. Here immunoSEQ multiplex PCR was the method, and the copy in TCRdb shows in-frame clones only, minus some. The table lists 150,000 to 200,000 clones, about 85% of them singletons. The source material was peripheral blood. The receptor set was obtained from a man aged 55 to 70 who had recovered from COVID-19. The CDR3 runs from the conserved cysteine through the conserved F or W. The D gene is left open where the match is weak. For some rows the clone size is stated as once, few or many, or as a class when expanded; others skip it.

.,TRBJ2-2,TRBD2,TRBV24-1,CATSDPKGTSGTRTGELFF,TGTGCCACCAGTGACCCCAAAGGGACTAGCGGGACCCGCACCGGGGAGCTGTTTTTT
.,TRBJ2-5,TRBD2,TRBV7-9,CASSTSGVETQYF,TGTGCCAGCAGCACTAGCGGGGTAGAGACCCAGTACTTC
once,TRBJ2-3,TRBD2,TRBV25-1,CASSPGGGSTDTQYF,TGTGCCAGCAGTCCCGGGGGGGGGTCCACAGATACGCAGTATTTT
.,TRBJ2-1,.,TRBV6-5,CASSSQGISYNEQFF,TGTGCCAGCAGTTCCCAGGGCATTTCCTACAATGAGCAGTTCTTC
once,TRBJ1-1,.,TRBV30,CAWSVRRLNTEAFF,TGTGCCTGGAGTGTACGCCGGTTGAACACTGAAGCTTTCTTT
.,TRBJ1-5,.,TRBV27,CASSFMMGRGQPQHF,TGTGCCAGCAGTTTCATGATGGGCAGGGGTCAGCCCCAGCATTTT
.,TRBJ2-1,TRBD2,TRBV11-2,CASSLVRAGPYNEQFF,TGTGCCAGCAGCTTAGTTCGAGCGGGACCCTACAATGAGCAGTTCTTC
.,TRBJ1-6,.,TRBV2,CASSDSLPHNSPLHF,TGTGCCAGCAGTGATTCCCTACCCCATAATTCACCCCTCCACTTT
.,TRBJ2-1,.,TRBV9,CASSVMGAENEQFF,TGTGCCAGCAGCGTAATGGGGGCGGAAAATGAGCAGTTCTTC
.,TRBJ2-1,TRBD2,TRBV5-1,CASSPGGGEGEQFF,TGCGCCAGCAGCCCTGGCGGGGGAGAGGGTGAGCAGTTCTTC
.,TRBJ2-2,TRBD2,TRBV29-1,CSTRSGAGELFF,TGCAGCACCAGAAGCGGGGCCGGGGAGCTGTTTTTT
.,TRBJ1-2,TRBD1,TRBV5-6,CASSRTGTVAYGYTF,TGTGCCAGCAGCCGAACCGGGACAGTCGCTTATGGCTACACCTTC
.,TRBJ1-2,TRBD1,TRBV11-1,CASSLKGTDGYTF,TGTGCCAGCAGCTTAAAGGGGACAGATGGCTACACCTTC
few,TRBJ1-2,.,TRBV2,CASSEPGYGYTF,TGTGCCAGCAGTGAACCGGGTTATGGCTACACCTTC
.,TRBJ1-1,.,TRBV6-5,CASADQLGQTTEAFF,TGTGCCAGCGCTGACCAACTTGGACAGACCACTGAAGCTTTCTTT
.,TRBJ1-5,TRBD1,TRBV19,CASNPGTGGKRYQPQHF,TGTGCCAGTAACCCCGGGACAGGGGGCAAAAGATATCAGCCCCAGCATTTT
.,TRBJ2-5,TRBD1,TRBV9,CASSPRTGAETQYF,TGTGCCAGCAGCCCCCGGACAGGGGCAGAGACCCAGTACTTC
.,TRBJ2-5,.,TRBV7-2,CASSLAHTHVGETQYF,TGTGCCAGCAGCTTAGCGCATACCCATGTCGGGGAGACCCAGTACTTC
.,TRBJ2-2,.,TRBV5-5,CASSPLSGSSTGELFF,TGTGCCAGCAGCCCCTTATCGGGGAGCAGCACCGGGGAGCTGTTTTTT
few,TRBJ2-1,.,TRBV5-4,CASSLGGERGNNEQFF,TGTGCCAGCAGCTTGGGGGGGGAAAGGGGCAACAATGAGCAGTTCTTC
.,TRBJ2-1,TRBD1,TRBV6-4,CASSDSFRDRGHNEQFF,TGTGCCAGCAGTGACTCCTTCCGGGACAGGGGCCACAATGAGCAGTTCTTC
.,TRBJ1-1,TRBD1,TRBV11-2,CASSFLPSGQGTEAFF,TGTGCCAGCAGCTTCCTACCATCGGGACAGGGCACTGAAGCTTTCTTT
.,TRBJ1-5,TRBD1,TRBV6-2/TRBV6-3,CASSDRGPTTNQPQHF,TGTGCCAGCAGCGACAGGGGACCAACCACAAATCAGCCCCAGCATTTT
once,TRBJ1-3,.,TRBV5-6,CASSFQRGAQGYTIYF,TGTGCCAGCAGCTTTCAACGGGGAGCACAGGGTTACACCATATATTTT
.,TRBJ1-1,TRBD1,TRBV12-3/TRBV12-4,CASSLGTGGVF,TGTGCCAGCAGTTTGGGGACAGGGGGCGTCTTT
.,TRBJ1-1,.,TRBV5-6,CASSFSVTNTEAFF,TGTGCCAGCAGCTTCAGTGTGACTAACACTGAAGCTTTCTTT
.,TRBJ1-2,.,TRBV7-3,CASSGPGGGRYTF,TGTGCCAGCAGCGGCCCGGGGGGTGGTCGCTACACCTTC
.,TRBJ2-4,.,TRBV19,CASSLQVLVAKNIQYF,TGTGCCAGTAGTTTACAGGTTTTGGTAGCCAAAAACATTCAGTACTTC
.,TRBJ1-1,.,TRBV6-6,CASSYDGGPTEAFF,TGTGCCAGCAGTTACGACGGGGGACCCACTGAAGCTTTCTTT
.,TRBJ2-7,TRBD1,TRBV20-1,CSASNTGTALREQYF,TGCAGTGCTAGTAATACCGGGACAGCCCTTCGCGAGCAGTACTTC
.,TRBJ1-6,.,TRBV3-1/TRBV3-2,CASRASGRANSPLHF,TGTGCCAGCAGGGCGTCAGGGAGGGCTAATTCACCCCTCCACTTT
.,TRBJ2-1,.,TRBV5-1,CASSWRVLGEYNEQFF,TGCGCCAGCAGCTGGAGGGTACTGGGGGAGTACAATGAGCAGTTCTTC
.,TRBJ1-6,.,TRBV7-3,CASSLSWNSPLHF,TGTGCCAGCAGCCTTAGCTGGAATTCACCCCTCCACTTT
once,TRBJ1-6,TRBD1,TRBV7-6,CASSLEDRGPRSSYNSPLHF,TGTGCCAGCAGCTTAGAGGACAGGGGGCCTCGAAGCTCCTATAATTCACCCCTCCACTTT
.,TRBJ2-2,TRBD1,TRBV2,CASNRGRANTGELFF,TGTGCCAGCAACAGGGGAAGGGCGAACACCGGGGAGCTGTTTTTT
.,TRBJ2-7,.,TRBV29-1,CSVVSSHEQYF,TGCAGCGTTGTTTCGTCCCACGAGCAGTACTTC
once,TRBJ1-1,TRBD1,TRBV6-5,CASRRGTGGSAFF,TGTGCCAGCAGGAGAGGGACAGGGGGAAGTGCTTTCTTT
.,TRBJ1-4,TRBD1,TRBV5-4,CASSLRQGGTEKLFF,TGTGCCAGCAGCTTGAGACAGGGGGGAACCGAAAAACTGTTTTTT
.,TRBJ1-1,.,TRBV6-5,CASSRTAMNTEAFF,TGTGCCAGCAGTCGGACAGCCATGAACACTGAAGCTTTCTTT
.,TRBJ2-7,.,TRBV5-6,CASRGRGVGEQYF,TGTGCCAGCAGAGGCCGGGGTGTAGGCGAGCAGTACTTC
.,TRBJ2-5,.,TRBV24-1,CATSDPAIETQYF,TGTGCCACCAGTGACCCCGCTATAGAGACCCAGTACTTC
.,TRBJ2-2,.,TRBV4-1,CASSPGAVRDLAGELFF,TGCGCCAGCAGCCCCGGGGCAGTGCGGGACTTAGCCGGGGAGCTGTTTTTT
.,TRBJ2-3,TRBD2,TRBV19,CASSPSGSGGSTDTQYF,TGTGCCAGTAGTCCCTCTGGGAGCGGGGGTAGCACAGATACGCAGTATTTT
.,TRBJ2-2,.,TRBV11-3,CASSPHGGTGELFF,TGTGCCAGCAGCCCCCACGGGGGCACCGGGGAGCTGTTTTTT